This TCR beta chain was identified in a study of cytomegalovirus exposure and HLA in healthy donors. Study overall: According to later analysis, the same platform produced the 130 or so validation and 666 first-cohort repertoires.

The length of the CDR3 is 14 residues. Between the trimmed V and J ends, which lost 3 bases and 7 bases, there was a span of 13 bases. Per germline, CDR1 MNHNS and CDR2 SASEGT. This table comes from immunoSEQ multiplex PCR, and its TCRdb copy is limited to in-frame clones, with some not included. This table has 70,000 to 75,000 clones, about 94% appearing once. V usage is TRBV6-1 and J usage is TRBJ2-1; D may be TRBD2 (7 bases). The source is a man aged 18-30 years in good health and CMV-seropositive. The sequenced sample consisted of PBMCs. The DNA of the CDR3 is TGTGCCAGCAGTGAGGGGGGGGGCGGGAATGAGCAGTTCTTC. Translation gives CASSEGGGGNEQFF.